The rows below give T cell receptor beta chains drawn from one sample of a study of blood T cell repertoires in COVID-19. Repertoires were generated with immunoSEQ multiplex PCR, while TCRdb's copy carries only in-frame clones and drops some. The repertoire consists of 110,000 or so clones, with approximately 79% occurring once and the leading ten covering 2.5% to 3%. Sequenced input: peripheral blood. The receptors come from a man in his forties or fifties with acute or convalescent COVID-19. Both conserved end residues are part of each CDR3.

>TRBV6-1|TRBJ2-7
CASSELGGSYEQYF
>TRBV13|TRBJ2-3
CASSLDGTGKAIRTDTQYF
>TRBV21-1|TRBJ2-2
CASSKLTDSGTGELFF
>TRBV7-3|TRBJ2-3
CASSQTSERTDTQYF
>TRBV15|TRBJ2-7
CATSMREAYEQYF
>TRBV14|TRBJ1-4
CASSHMNRLRNEKLFF
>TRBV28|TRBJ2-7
CASRGSALAGTGEQYF
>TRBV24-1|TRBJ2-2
CATSDAKTGTRNTGELFF
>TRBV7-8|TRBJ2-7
CASRDRDYEQYF
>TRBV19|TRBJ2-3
CASTLRWQADTQYF
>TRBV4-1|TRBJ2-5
CASSQDASGRETQYF
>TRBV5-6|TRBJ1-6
CASSFDLSSYNSPLHF
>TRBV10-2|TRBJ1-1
CASSERDRGLNTEAFF
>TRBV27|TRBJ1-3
CASSLSEGDTIYF
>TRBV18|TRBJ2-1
CASSPRLAGESYNEQFF
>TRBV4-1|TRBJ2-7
CASSRATGVWREQYF
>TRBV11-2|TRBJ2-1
CASRPPTGNYNEQFF
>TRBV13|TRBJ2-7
CASSSPTSGRRYEQYF
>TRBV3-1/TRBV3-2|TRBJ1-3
CASSQRQGGGNTIYF
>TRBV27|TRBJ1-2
CASSSQGISYTF
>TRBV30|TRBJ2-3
CASEMGGGASVTDTQYF
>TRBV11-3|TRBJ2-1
CASSLTFGGKANEQFF
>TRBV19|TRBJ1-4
CASSGGQRNEKLFF
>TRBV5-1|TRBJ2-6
CASSPDRDRASGANVLTF
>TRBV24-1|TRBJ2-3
CATSLTPSTDTQYF
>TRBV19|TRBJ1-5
CASSMASELQPQHF
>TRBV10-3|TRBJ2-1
CAIKESPAEVDEQFF
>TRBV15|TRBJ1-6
CATSGVGGVDNSPLHF
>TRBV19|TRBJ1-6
CASRQGAFYSDNSPLHF
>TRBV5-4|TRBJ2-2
CASSPNRGSDTGELFF
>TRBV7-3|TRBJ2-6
CASSSNLAGANVLTF
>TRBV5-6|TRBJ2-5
CASSPVGGVGETQYF
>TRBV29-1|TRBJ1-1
CSVAGTGEIEAFF